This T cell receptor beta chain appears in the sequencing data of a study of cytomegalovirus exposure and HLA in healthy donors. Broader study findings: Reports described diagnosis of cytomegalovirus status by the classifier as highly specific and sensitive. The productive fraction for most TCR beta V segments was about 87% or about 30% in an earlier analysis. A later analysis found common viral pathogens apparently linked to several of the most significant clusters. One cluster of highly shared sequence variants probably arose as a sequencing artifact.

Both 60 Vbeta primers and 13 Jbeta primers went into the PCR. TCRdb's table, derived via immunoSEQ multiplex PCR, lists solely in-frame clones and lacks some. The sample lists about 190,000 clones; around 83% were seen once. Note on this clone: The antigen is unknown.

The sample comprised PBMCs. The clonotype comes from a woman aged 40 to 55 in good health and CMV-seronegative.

In nucleotides, the CDR3 is TGTGCTAGTGGTCCCTGGACTAGCGGGAGCACAGATACGCAGTATTTT. Translating gives CASGPWTSGSTDTQYF. The chain has TRBV12-5 and TRBJ2-3; 11 bases fit TRBD2. The ends lost 5 bases at V and 0 bases at J; junction bases unmatched: 4. CDR3 length: 16 residues. Germline lookup yields CDR1 LGHNT and CDR2 FRNRAP.